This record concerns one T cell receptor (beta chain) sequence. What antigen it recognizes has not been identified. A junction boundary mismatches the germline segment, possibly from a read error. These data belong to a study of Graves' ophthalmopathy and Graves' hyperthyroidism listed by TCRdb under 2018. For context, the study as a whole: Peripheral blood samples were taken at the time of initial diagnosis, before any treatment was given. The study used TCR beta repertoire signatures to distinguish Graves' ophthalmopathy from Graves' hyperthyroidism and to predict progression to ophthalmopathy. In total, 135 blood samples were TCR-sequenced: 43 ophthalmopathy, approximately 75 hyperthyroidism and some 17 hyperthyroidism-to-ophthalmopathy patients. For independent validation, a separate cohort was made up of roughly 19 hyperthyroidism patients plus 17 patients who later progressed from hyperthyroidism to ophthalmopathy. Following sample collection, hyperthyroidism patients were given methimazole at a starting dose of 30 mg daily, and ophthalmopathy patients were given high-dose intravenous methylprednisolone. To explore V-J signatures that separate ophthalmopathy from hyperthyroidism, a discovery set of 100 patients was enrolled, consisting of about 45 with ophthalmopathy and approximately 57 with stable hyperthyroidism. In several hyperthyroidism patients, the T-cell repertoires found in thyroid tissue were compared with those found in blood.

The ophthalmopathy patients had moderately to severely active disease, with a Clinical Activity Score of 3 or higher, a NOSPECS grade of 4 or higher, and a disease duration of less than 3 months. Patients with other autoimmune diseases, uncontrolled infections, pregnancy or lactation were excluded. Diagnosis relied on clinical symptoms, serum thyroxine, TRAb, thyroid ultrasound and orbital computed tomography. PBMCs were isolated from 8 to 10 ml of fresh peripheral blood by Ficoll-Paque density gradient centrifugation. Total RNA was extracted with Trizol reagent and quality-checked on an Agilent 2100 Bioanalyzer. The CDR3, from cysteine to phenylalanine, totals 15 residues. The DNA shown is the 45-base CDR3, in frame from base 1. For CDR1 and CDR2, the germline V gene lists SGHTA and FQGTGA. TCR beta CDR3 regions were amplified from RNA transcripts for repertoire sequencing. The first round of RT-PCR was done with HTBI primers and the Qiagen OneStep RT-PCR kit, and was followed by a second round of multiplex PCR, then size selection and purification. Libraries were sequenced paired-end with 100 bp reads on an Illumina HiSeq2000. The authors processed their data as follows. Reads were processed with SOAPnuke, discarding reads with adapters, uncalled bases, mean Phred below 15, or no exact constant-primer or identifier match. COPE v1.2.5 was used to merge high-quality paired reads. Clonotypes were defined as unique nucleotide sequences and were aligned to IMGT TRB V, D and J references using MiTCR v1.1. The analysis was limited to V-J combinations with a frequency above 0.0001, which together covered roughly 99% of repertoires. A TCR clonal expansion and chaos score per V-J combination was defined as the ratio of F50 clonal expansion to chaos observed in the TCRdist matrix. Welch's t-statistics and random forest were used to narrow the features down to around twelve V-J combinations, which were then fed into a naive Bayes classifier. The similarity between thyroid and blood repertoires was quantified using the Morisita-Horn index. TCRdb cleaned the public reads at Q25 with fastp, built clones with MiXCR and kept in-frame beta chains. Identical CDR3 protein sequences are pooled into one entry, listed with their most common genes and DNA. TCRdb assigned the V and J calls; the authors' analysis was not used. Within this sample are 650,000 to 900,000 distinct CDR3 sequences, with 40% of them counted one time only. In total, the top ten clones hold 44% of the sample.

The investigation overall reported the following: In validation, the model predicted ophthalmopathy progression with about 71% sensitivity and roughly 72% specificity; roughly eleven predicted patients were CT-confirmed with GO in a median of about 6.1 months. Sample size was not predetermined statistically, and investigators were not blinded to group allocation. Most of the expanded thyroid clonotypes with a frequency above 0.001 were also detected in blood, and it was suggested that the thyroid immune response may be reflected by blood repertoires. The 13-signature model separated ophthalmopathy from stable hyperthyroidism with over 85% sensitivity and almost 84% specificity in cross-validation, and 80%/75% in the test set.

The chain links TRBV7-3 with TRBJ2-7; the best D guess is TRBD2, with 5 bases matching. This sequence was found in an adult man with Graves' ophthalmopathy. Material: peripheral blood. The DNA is TGTGCCAGCAGTTACAGCTCGAGGGTCACCTACGAGCAGCACTTC. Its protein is CASSYSSRVTYEQHF.